The clone carrying this T cell receptor beta chain qualifies as medium-sized. A junction boundary mismatches the germline segment, possibly from a read error. The entry originates in a study of tumor-infiltrating lymphocytes in localized non-small cell lung cancer. The table came from immunoSEQ multiplex PCR; TCRdb's copy has only in-frame clones and leaves some out. The sample consists of some 13,000 clones, about 64% of them appearing once. This clonotype was sampled from a human donor with non-small cell lung cancer. The source material was uninvolved lung tissue not adjacent to the tumor.

This CDR3 is CASSLDGGSSTERLF. The CDR3 bases are TGTGCCAGCAGCTTAGATGGGGGGTCGAGTACGGAGAGGCTTTTT. The genes are TRBV11-2 and TRBJ1-4; possibly TRBD1 for D (5 bases). CDR3 length: 15 amino acids. Germline V gene data show CDR1 as SGHAT and CDR2 as FQNNGV. Filled out from reference TRBV11-2 and TRBJ1-4, the complete variable domain reads EAGVAQSPRYKIIEKRQSVAFWCNPISGHATLYWYQQILGQGPKLLIQFQNNGVVDDSQLPKDRFSAERLKGVDSTLKIQPAKLEDSAVYLCASSLDGGSSTERLFGSGTQLSVL.